This is a list of T cell receptor beta chains from one sample in a study of blood T cell repertoires in COVID-19. Sequencing was performed with immunoSEQ multiplex PCR; in TCRdb, only in-frame clones are kept and a portion is missing. The sample has 260,000 or so clones, 80% to 90% seen once. Sequences were obtained from peripheral blood. Every receptor here comes from a man older than 75 with acute or convalescent COVID-19. The CDR3 runs from the conserved cysteine through the conserved F or W. Each record gives: CDR3 DNA, CDR3 protein, clone size, J gene, V gene, D gene. D genes are given only for firm matches. Size values are once, few and many counts, or a class for expanded clones, and some rows have none.

cdr3_nt: TGTGCCAGCAGACGAGCGGGAGGGGAGGCAGATACGCAGTATTTT
cdr3_aa: CASRRAGGEADTQYF
clone_size: NA
j_call: TRBJ2-3
v_call: TRBV6-5
d_call: TRBD2

cdr3_nt: TGTGCCAGCAGCTTAGGAGCGGGGTGGACAGATACGCAGTATTTT
cdr3_aa: CASSLGAGWTDTQYF
clone_size: NA
j_call: TRBJ2-3
v_call: TRBV7-6
d_call: TRBD2

cdr3_nt: TGTGCCACCAGCAGAGAGCGGGCCGTAGATACGCAGTATTTT
cdr3_aa: CATSRERAVDTQYF
clone_size: NA
j_call: TRBJ2-3
v_call: TRBV15
d_call: NA

cdr3_nt: TGTGCCAGCAGCCATGGGACAGCTAGCAATCAGCCCCAGCATTTT
cdr3_aa: CASSHGTASNQPQHF
clone_size: NA
j_call: TRBJ1-5
v_call: TRBV3-1/TRBV3-2
d_call: TRBD1

cdr3_nt: TGTGCCAGCAGCTTAGAATGGTCTAGCGGGGGGCGAAGCTCCTACGAGCAGTACTTC
cdr3_aa: CASSLEWSSGGRSSYEQYF
clone_size: NA
j_call: TRBJ2-7
v_call: TRBV11-2
d_call: TRBD2

cdr3_nt: TGTGCCAGCAGCCAAGACAGCGGCGCTTTCTTT
cdr3_aa: CASSQDSGAFF
clone_size: NA
j_call: TRBJ1-1
v_call: TRBV3-1/TRBV3-2
d_call: NA

cdr3_nt: TGTGCCAGCAGTACAACGACAGTCTACGAGCAGTACTTC
cdr3_aa: CASSTTTVYEQYF
clone_size: NA
j_call: TRBJ2-7
v_call: TRBV28
d_call: NA

cdr3_nt: TGCGCCAGCAGCTTGGCAGCGGGAGGGTTCGGCAATGAGCAGTTCTTC
cdr3_aa: CASSLAAGGFGNEQFF
clone_size: NA
j_call: TRBJ2-1
v_call: TRBV5-1
d_call: TRBD2

cdr3_nt: TGTGCCAGCTCACCATCAGCAGGGCCCAATCAGCCCCAGCATTTT
cdr3_aa: CASSPSAGPNQPQHF
clone_size: NA
j_call: TRBJ1-5
v_call: TRBV18
d_call: NA

cdr3_nt: TGTGCCAGCAGCCCCCAGTTGGACGAGCAGTACTTC
cdr3_aa: CASSPQLDEQYF
clone_size: once
j_call: TRBJ2-7
v_call: TRBV6-6
d_call: NA

cdr3_nt: TGTGCCAGCAGTTTATATCTGAGCAATCAGCCCCAGCATTTT
cdr3_aa: CASSLYLSNQPQHF
clone_size: NA
j_call: TRBJ1-5
v_call: TRBV28
d_call: NA

cdr3_nt: TGTGCCAGCAGCTTGTCCCTAGCGGGATACTACGAGCAGTACTTC
cdr3_aa: CASSLSLAGYYEQYF
clone_size: few
j_call: TRBJ2-7
v_call: TRBV5-5
d_call: TRBD2

cdr3_nt: TGCAGTGCTAGTGGGCACACCGGGGAGCTGTTTTTT
cdr3_aa: CSASGHTGELFF
clone_size: NA
j_call: TRBJ2-2
v_call: TRBV20-1
d_call: NA

cdr3_nt: TGTGCCAGCAGATTAACAGGGCTTGAAGCTTTCTTT
cdr3_aa: CASRLTGLEAFF
clone_size: few
j_call: TRBJ1-1
v_call: TRBV7-2
d_call: NA

cdr3_nt: TGTGCCAGCAGTTCTCGCCGGACAGCCTACGAGCAGTACTTC
cdr3_aa: CASSSRRTAYEQYF
clone_size: NA
j_call: TRBJ2-7
v_call: TRBV28
d_call: NA

cdr3_nt: TGTGCCAGCAGTTGGGGACAGGTGAACACCGGGGAGCTGTTTTTT
cdr3_aa: CASSWGQVNTGELFF
clone_size: NA
j_call: TRBJ2-2
v_call: TRBV6-5
d_call: TRBD1

cdr3_nt: TGTGCCAGCAGCCATACTGAATACGAGCAGTACTTC
cdr3_aa: CASSHTEYEQYF
clone_size: NA
j_call: TRBJ2-7
v_call: TRBV11-3
d_call: NA

cdr3_nt: TGTGCCAGCAGCTTCTCCCGACAGAACTACGAAGCTTTCTTT
cdr3_aa: CASSFSRQNYEAFF
clone_size: NA
j_call: TRBJ1-1
v_call: TRBV11-2
d_call: NA

cdr3_nt: TGCAGCGTTGGCAGATACAGGGAAATGCGTGGCTACACCTTC
cdr3_aa: CSVGRYREMRGYTF
clone_size: NA
j_call: TRBJ1-2
v_call: TRBV29-1
d_call: NA

cdr3_nt: TGTGCCAGCTCACCCCGATATAGCGGGGCATACCAAGAGACCCAGTACTTC
cdr3_aa: CASSPRYSGAYQETQYF
clone_size: NA
j_call: TRBJ2-5
v_call: TRBV18
d_call: TRBD2

cdr3_nt: TGCGCCAGCAGCACCATGGGACAGGGGGTTGGCTACACCTTC
cdr3_aa: CASSTMGQGVGYTF
clone_size: NA
j_call: TRBJ1-2
v_call: TRBV5-1
d_call: TRBD1

cdr3_nt: TGTGCCAGCAGCCCCCGGCTGGGGGCTTACGAGCAGTACTTC
cdr3_aa: CASSPRLGAYEQYF
clone_size: NA
j_call: TRBJ2-7
v_call: TRBV4-2
d_call: NA

cdr3_nt: TGTGCCAGCAGCTCGGCCTACGAGCAGTACTTC
cdr3_aa: CASSSAYEQYF
clone_size: once
j_call: TRBJ2-7
v_call: TRBV7-9
d_call: NA

cdr3_nt: TGTGCCAGCAGCCTCGGAGGGCAATCCAATGAGCCCCAGCATTTT
cdr3_aa: CASSLGGQSNEPQHF
clone_size: NA
j_call: TRBJ1-5
v_call: TRBV7-3
d_call: NA

cdr3_nt: TGCGCCAGCAGCTTAAGCGGTAGATACACAGATACGCAGTATTTT
cdr3_aa: CASSLSGRYTDTQYF
clone_size: NA
j_call: TRBJ2-3
v_call: TRBV5-1
d_call: NA

cdr3_nt: TGTGCCAGCAGTGAAGGGGGCGCCGGCTATGGCTACACCTTC
cdr3_aa: CASSEGGAGYGYTF
clone_size: NA
j_call: TRBJ1-2
v_call: TRBV6-1
d_call: NA

cdr3_nt: TGTGCTAGCAGCCAAACAGGGTTTTTCACCGGGGAGCTGTTTTTT
cdr3_aa: CASSQTGFFTGELFF
clone_size: NA
j_call: TRBJ2-2
v_call: TRBV7-7
d_call: NA

cdr3_nt: TGCGCCAGCAGCTTGGCCGCGGGGGAGGAGACCCAGTACTTC
cdr3_aa: CASSLAAGEETQYF
clone_size: NA
j_call: TRBJ2-5
v_call: TRBV5-1
d_call: TRBD2

cdr3_nt: TGTGCCAGCAGCTTAGACCGCCTAGCCACCGGGGAGCTGTTTTTT
cdr3_aa: CASSLDRLATGELFF
clone_size: once
j_call: TRBJ2-2
v_call: TRBV11-2
d_call: NA

cdr3_nt: TGTGCCAGCAGCTTTGACAGTTTCATAAATCAGCCCCAGCATTTT
cdr3_aa: CASSFDSFINQPQHF
clone_size: NA
j_call: TRBJ1-5
v_call: TRBV5-5
d_call: NA

cdr3_nt: TGTGCCAGCAGCCCAGGGACAGGGGGCTACAATGAGCAGTTCTTC
cdr3_aa: CASSPGTGGYNEQFF
clone_size: once
j_call: TRBJ2-1
v_call: TRBV3-1/TRBV3-2
d_call: TRBD1

cdr3_nt: TGTGCCAGCACCAAATCCGACAGGGGGCCGAACACCGGGGAGCTGTTTTTT
cdr3_aa: CASTKSDRGPNTGELFF
clone_size: NA
j_call: TRBJ2-2
v_call: TRBV7-9
d_call: TRBD1

cdr3_nt: TGCGCCAGCAGCTTCCGGACAGCGGCCTACAATGAGCAGTTCTTC
cdr3_aa: CASSFRTAAYNEQFF
clone_size: NA
j_call: TRBJ2-1
v_call: TRBV5-1
d_call: NA

cdr3_nt: TGCGCCAGCAGCCGGGTAACGGGACAGAAACAAGAGACCCAGTACTTC
cdr3_aa: CASSRVTGQKQETQYF
clone_size: NA
j_call: TRBJ2-5
v_call: TRBV5-1
d_call: TRBD1

cdr3_nt: TGTGCCTGGACCTTAGTCGGGGAGCTGTTTTTT
cdr3_aa: CAWTLVGELFF
clone_size: NA
j_call: TRBJ2-2
v_call: TRBV30
d_call: NA

cdr3_nt: TGTGCCAGCAGCCTGTGGGGACTAGCGGGGGGTAACGAGCAGTACTTC
cdr3_aa: CASSLWGLAGGNEQYF
clone_size: NA
j_call: TRBJ2-7
v_call: TRBV5-4
d_call: TRBD2

cdr3_nt: TGTGCCAGCAGCCAAGATATCGTCGGTTACCTCCACTTT
cdr3_aa: CASSQDIVGYLHF
clone_size: NA
j_call: TRBJ1-6
v_call: TRBV3-1/TRBV3-2
d_call: NA

cdr3_nt: TGCGCCACTAAGCGGGACCCAGACAGCAATCAGCCCCAGCATTTT
cdr3_aa: CATKRDPDSNQPQHF
clone_size: NA
j_call: TRBJ1-5
v_call: TRBV5-1
d_call: NA

cdr3_nt: TGTGCCAGCGGGTTGTGGGGGGATCAAGAGACCCAGTACTTC
cdr3_aa: CASGLWGDQETQYF
clone_size: once
j_call: TRBJ2-5
v_call: TRBV27
d_call: NA

cdr3_nt: TGTGCCAGCAGCCGGACAGGGGCTTCCTACAATGAGCAGTTCTTC
cdr3_aa: CASSRTGASYNEQFF
clone_size: NA
j_call: TRBJ2-1
v_call: TRBV7-8
d_call: TRBD1

cdr3_nt: TGTGCCAGCAGCTCCGACAGGCCCGGGGCCAACGTCCTGACTTTC
cdr3_aa: CASSSDRPGANVLTF
clone_size: NA
j_call: TRBJ2-6
v_call: TRBV7-3
d_call: NA

cdr3_nt: TGTGCCAGCATACAGGGGGATACTACCTACGAGCAGTACTTC
cdr3_aa: CASIQGDTTYEQYF
clone_size: NA
j_call: TRBJ2-7
v_call: TRBV6-5
d_call: TRBD1

cdr3_nt: TGTGCCAGCAGATTGGACAGGGGTGGGGAGACCCAGTACTTC
cdr3_aa: CASRLDRGGETQYF
clone_size: NA
j_call: TRBJ2-5
v_call: TRBV7-2
d_call: TRBD1

cdr3_nt: TGTGCCAGCAATGCGGACAATCAGAACACTGAAGCTTTCTTT
cdr3_aa: CASNADNQNTEAFF
clone_size: NA
j_call: TRBJ1-1
v_call: TRBV2
d_call: NA

cdr3_nt: TGCGCCAGCAGCATGATGGACAGACCGGGGACCATATATTTT
cdr3_aa: CASSMMDRPGTIYF
clone_size: few
j_call: TRBJ1-3
v_call: TRBV5-1
d_call: NA

cdr3_nt: TGTGCCAGTAGTATTACCGGGACAGGGGTTATAGGCGAGACCCAGTACTTC
cdr3_aa: CASSITGTGVIGETQYF
clone_size: NA
j_call: TRBJ2-5
v_call: TRBV19
d_call: TRBD1

cdr3_nt: TGTGCCAGCAGTTTCTTTTTGAACACTGAAGCTTTCTTT
cdr3_aa: CASSFFLNTEAFF
clone_size: NA
j_call: TRBJ1-1
v_call: TRBV27
d_call: NA

cdr3_nt: TGTGCCAGCAGCTTAGGGGTGACACCACGGGGCGAGCAGTACTTC
cdr3_aa: CASSLGVTPRGEQYF
clone_size: NA
j_call: TRBJ2-7
v_call: TRBV7-2
d_call: NA

cdr3_nt: TGTGCCAGCAGTTTCCTGTCACCCCTCCACTTT
cdr3_aa: CASSFLSPLHF
clone_size: NA
j_call: TRBJ1-6
v_call: TRBV28
d_call: NA

cdr3_nt: TGTGTCAGAATCTTGCGCGGCAGTAACTATGGCTACACCTTC
cdr3_aa: CVRILRGSNYGYTF
clone_size: NA
j_call: TRBJ1-2
v_call: TRBV7-5
d_call: NA

cdr3_nt: TGTGCCAGCAGCCACCCCCGACAGAACACTGAAGCTTTCTTT
cdr3_aa: CASSHPRQNTEAFF
clone_size: NA
j_call: TRBJ1-1
v_call: TRBV3-1/TRBV3-2
d_call: NA

cdr3_nt: TGTGCCAGCAGCCAAGACCTCATCAGCGAGCAGTACTTC
cdr3_aa: CASSQDLISEQYF
clone_size: once
j_call: TRBJ2-7
v_call: TRBV3-1/TRBV3-2
d_call: NA

cdr3_nt: TGTGCCAGCAGATTACAGGGCCCTGGAAACACCATATATTTT
cdr3_aa: CASRLQGPGNTIYF
clone_size: once
j_call: TRBJ1-3
v_call: TRBV28
d_call: NA

cdr3_nt: TGTGCCAGTAGTACCCGACAGGGATCGGGCCAATATGGCTACACCTTC
cdr3_aa: CASSTRQGSGQYGYTF
clone_size: NA
j_call: TRBJ1-2
v_call: TRBV19
d_call: TRBD1

cdr3_nt: TGTGCCAGCAGCCAGGGACAGGGCCGGAACACTGAAGCTTTCTTT
cdr3_aa: CASSQGQGRNTEAFF
clone_size: NA
j_call: TRBJ1-1
v_call: TRBV7-2
d_call: TRBD1

cdr3_nt: TGTGCCAGCAGTCCGGAGGGACAGGGATCCTACGAGCAGTACTTC
cdr3_aa: CASSPEGQGSYEQYF
clone_size: few
j_call: TRBJ2-7
v_call: TRBV7-3
d_call: TRBD1

cdr3_nt: TGTGCCAGCAGTGAAGGGGGCGGTAGGCAGCCCCAGCATTTT
cdr3_aa: CASSEGGGRQPQHF
clone_size: NA
j_call: TRBJ1-5
v_call: TRBV27
d_call: TRBD1

cdr3_nt: TGTGCCAGCAGCAGGACAGCGAACACTGAAGCTTTCTTT
cdr3_aa: CASSRTANTEAFF
clone_size: NA
j_call: TRBJ1-1
v_call: TRBV6-5
d_call: NA

cdr3_nt: TGTGCCAGCAGTTTTTCGGGGGGGACTGAAGCTTTCTTT
cdr3_aa: CASSFSGGTEAFF
clone_size: NA
j_call: TRBJ1-1
v_call: TRBV12-3/TRBV12-4
d_call: NA